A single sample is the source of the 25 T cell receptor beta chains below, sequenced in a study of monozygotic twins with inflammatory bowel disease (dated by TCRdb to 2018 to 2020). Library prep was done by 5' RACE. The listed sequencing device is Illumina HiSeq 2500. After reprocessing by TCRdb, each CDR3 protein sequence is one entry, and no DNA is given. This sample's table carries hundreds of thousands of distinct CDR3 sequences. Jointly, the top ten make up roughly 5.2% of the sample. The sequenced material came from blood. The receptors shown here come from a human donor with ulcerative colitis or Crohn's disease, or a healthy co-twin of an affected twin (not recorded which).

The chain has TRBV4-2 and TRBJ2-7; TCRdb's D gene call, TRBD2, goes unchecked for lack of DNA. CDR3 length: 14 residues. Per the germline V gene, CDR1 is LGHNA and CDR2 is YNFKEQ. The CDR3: CASSQGKGHDEQYF.

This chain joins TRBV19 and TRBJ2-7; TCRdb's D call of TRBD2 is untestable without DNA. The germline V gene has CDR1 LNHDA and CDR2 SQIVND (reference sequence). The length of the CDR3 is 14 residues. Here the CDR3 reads CATARGLEHREQYF.

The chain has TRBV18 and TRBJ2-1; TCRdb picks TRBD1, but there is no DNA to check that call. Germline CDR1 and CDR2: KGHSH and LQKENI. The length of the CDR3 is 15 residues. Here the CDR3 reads CASSPGNRGLNEQFF.

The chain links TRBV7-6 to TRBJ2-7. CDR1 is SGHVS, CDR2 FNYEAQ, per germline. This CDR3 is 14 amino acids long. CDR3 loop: CASSLKSNLYEQYF.

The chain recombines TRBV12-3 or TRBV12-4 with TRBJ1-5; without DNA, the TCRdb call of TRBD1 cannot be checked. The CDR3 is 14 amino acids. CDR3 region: CASTLTGDNQPQHF.

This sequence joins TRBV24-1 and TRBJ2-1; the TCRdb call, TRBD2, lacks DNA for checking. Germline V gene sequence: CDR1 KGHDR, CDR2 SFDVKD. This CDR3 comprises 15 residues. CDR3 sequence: CASSGTSGDYNEQFF.

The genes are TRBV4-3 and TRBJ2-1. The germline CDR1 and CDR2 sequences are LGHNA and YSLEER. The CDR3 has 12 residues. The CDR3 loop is CASSQEWGEQFF.

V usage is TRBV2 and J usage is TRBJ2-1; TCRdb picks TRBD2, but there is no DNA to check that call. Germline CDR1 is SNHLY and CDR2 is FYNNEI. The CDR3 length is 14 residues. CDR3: CASTETRGGNEQFF.

The CDR3 spells CASRATRGMNTEAFF. The V call is TRBV28, the J call TRBJ1-1. Germline CDR1 MDHEN, CDR2 SYDVKM. The CDR3 sequence is 15 residues long.

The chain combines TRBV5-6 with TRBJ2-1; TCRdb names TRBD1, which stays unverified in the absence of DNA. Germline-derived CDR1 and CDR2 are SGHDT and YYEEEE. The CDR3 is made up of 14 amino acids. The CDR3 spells CASSSPGGYNEQFF.

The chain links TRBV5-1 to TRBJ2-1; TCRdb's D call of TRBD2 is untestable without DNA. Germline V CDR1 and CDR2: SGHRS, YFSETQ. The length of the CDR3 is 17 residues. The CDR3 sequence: CASSLLTRLAVSDEQFF.

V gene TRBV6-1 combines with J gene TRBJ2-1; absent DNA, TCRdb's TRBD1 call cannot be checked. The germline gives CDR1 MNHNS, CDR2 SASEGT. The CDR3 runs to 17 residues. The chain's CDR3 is CASRGGRGSTRMGEQFF.

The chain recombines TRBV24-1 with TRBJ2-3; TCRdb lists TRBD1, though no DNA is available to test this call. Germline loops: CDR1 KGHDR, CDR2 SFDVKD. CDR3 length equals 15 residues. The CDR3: CATSDPGAQPDTQYF.

Here the CDR3 reads CASSLRPGPYTGELFF. The J gene is TRBJ2-2, the V gene TRBV5-5; TCRdb designates TRBD2, a call that cannot be tested without DNA. Germline assignment: CDR1 SGHKS and CDR2 YYEKEE (reference sequence). The CDR3 has 16 amino acids.

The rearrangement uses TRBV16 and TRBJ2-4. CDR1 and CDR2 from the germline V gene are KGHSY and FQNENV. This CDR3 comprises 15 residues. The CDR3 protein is CASSQSDLAKNIQYF.

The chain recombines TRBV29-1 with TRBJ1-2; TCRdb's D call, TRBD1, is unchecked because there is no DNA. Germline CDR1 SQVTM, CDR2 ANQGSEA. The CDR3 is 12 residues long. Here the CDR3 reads CSADRGRDGYTF.

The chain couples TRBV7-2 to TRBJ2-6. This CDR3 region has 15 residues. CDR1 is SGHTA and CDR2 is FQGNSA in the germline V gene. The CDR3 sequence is CASSLRPFGANVLTF.

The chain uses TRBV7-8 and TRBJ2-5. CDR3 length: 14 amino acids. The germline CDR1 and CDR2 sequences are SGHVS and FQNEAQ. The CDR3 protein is CASSLGPSQETQYF.

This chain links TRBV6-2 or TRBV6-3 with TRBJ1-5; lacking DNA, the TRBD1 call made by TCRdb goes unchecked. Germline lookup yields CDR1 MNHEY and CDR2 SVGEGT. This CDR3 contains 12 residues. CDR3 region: CASTGKGQPQHF.

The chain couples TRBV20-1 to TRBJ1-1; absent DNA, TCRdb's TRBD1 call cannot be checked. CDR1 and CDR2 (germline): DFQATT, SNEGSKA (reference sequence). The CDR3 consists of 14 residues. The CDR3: CSARDPGAHTEAFF.

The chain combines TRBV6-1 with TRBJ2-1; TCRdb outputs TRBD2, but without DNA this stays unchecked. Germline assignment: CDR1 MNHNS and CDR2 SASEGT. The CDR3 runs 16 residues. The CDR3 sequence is CASRLAGPSSYNEQFF.

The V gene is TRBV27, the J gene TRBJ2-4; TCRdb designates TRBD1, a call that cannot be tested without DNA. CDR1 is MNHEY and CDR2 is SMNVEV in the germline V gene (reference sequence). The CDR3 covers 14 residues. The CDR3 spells CASSRRATKNIQYF.

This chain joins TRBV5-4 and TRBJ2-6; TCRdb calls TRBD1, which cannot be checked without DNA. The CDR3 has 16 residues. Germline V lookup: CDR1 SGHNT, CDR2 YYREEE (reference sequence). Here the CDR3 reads CASNGQGSSGANVLTF.

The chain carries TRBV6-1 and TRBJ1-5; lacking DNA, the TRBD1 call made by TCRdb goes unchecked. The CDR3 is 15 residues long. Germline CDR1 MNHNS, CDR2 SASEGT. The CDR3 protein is CASSPGSYGNQPQHF.

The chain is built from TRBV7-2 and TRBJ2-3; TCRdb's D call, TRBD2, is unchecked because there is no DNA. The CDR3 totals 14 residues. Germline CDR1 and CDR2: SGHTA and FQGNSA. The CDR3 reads CASSTGQGGYTQYF.